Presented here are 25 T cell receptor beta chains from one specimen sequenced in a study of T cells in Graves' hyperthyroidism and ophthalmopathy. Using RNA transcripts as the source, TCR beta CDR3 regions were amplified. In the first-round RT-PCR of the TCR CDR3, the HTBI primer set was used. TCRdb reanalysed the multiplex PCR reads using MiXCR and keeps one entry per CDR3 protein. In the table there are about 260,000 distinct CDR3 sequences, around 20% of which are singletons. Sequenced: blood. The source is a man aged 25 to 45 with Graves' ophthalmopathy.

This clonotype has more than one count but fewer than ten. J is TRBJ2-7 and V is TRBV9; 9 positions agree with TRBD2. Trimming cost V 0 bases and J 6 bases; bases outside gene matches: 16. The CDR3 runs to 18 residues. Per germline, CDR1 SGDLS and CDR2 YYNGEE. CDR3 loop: CASSVGGVAGVSFLEQYF. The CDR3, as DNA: TGTGCCAGCAGCGTAGGTGGGGTAGCGGGAGTAAGTTTCCTCGAGCAGTACTTC.

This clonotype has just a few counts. This CDR3 reads CAISEAASGSYEQYF. Written as DNA, the CDR3 is TGTGCCATCAGTGAGGCGGCTAGCGGGAGTTACGAGCAGTACTTC. This chain uses TRBV10-3 with TRBJ2-7, with 10 bases aligning to TRBD2. Germline trimming cut 2 bases from V and 4 bases from J; bases unmatched to any gene: 5. CDR3 length: 15 amino acids. Germline V CDR1 and CDR2: ENHRY, SYGVKD.

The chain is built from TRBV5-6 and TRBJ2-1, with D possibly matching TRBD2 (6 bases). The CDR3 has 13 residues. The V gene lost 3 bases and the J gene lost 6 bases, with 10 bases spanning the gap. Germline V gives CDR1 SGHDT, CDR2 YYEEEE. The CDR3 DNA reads TGTGCCAGCAGCTGGGGGACTGTCAATGAGCAGTTCTTC. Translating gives CASSWGTVNEQFF.

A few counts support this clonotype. CDR3 in DNA: TGTGCCTGGAGACAGCCGGGACAGATAAATGAAAAACTGTTTTTT. Translation gives CAWRQPGQINEKLFF. The chain uses TRBV30 and TRBJ1-4, with 7 bases matching TRBD1. CDR1 is GTSNPN and CDR2 is SVGIG in the germline V gene (reference sequence). The junction had 9 bases not matched to a gene; V was cut back by 3 bases and J by 5 bases. This CDR3 is built from 15 residues. Variable domain in full (rest from reference TRBV30 and TRBJ1-4): SQTIHQWPATLVQPVGSPLSLECTVEGTSNPNLYWYRQAAGRGLQLLFYSVGIGQISSEVPQNLSASRPQDRQFILSSKKLLLSDSGFYLCAWRQPGQINEKLFFGSGTQLSVL.

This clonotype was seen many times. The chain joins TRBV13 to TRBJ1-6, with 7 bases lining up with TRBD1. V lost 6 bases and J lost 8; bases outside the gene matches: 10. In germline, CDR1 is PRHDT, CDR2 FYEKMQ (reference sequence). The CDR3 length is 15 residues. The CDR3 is CASRSGQAIHSPLHF. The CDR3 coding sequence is TGTGCCAGCAGATCCGGACAGGCGATACATTCACCCCTCCACTTT. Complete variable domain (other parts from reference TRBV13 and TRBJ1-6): AAGVIQSPRHLIKEKRETATLKCYPIPRHDTVYWYQQGPGQDPQFLISFYEKMQSDKGSIPDRFSAQQFSDYHSELNMSSLELGDSALYFCASRSGQAIHSPLHFGNGTRLTVT.

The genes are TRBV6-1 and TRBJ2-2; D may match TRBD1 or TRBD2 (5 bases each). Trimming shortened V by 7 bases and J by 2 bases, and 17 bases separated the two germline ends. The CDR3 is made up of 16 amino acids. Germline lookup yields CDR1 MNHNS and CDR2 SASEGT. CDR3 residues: CASTPGTQANTGELFF. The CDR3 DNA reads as TGTGCCAGCACCCCCGGGACCCAAGCCAACACCGGGGAGCTGTTTTTT.

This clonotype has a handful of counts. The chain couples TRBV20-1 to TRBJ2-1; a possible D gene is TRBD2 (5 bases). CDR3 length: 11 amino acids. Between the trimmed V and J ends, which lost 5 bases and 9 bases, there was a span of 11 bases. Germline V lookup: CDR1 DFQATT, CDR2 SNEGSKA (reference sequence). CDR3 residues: CSAPRGGEQFF. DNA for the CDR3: TGCAGTGCTCCTCGTGGAGGTGAGCAGTTCTTC.

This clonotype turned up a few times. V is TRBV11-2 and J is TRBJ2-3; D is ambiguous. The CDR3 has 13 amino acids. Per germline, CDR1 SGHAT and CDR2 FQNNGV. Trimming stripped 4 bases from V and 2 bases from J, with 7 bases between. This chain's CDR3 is CASSSWDTDTQYF. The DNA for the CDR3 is TGTGCCAGCAGCTCCTGGGACACAGATACGCAGTATTTT.

The CDR3 nucleotides are TGCAGTGCTAATCCTAGCGTTGACAATGAGCAGTTCTTC. Its protein is CSANPSVDNEQFF. The chain is built from TRBV20-1 and TRBJ2-1, with D perhaps TRBD2 (6 bases). Trimming stripped 4 bases from V and 5 bases from J, with 12 bases between. The germline CDR1 and CDR2 sequences are DFQATT and SNEGSKA (reference sequence). The CDR3 runs 13 residues.

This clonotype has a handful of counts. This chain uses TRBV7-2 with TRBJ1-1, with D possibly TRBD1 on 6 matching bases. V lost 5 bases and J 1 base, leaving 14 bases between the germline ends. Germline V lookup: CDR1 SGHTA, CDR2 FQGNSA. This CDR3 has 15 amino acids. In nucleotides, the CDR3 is TGTGCCAGCAGCCGAGGGCCGGGACAGAACACTGAAGCTTTCTTT. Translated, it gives CASSRGPGQNTEAFF.

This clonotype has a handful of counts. The CDR3 loop is CASSAKTGGPQYF. CDR3 sequence (DNA): TGTGCCAGCAGCGCAAAAACAGGGGGGCCGCAGTATTTT. This chain uses TRBV9 with TRBJ2-3, with 8 bases identical to TRBD1. V gave up 3 bases and J gave up 10 bases; unmatched junction bases: 7. This CDR3 contains 13 residues. CDR1 SGDLS and CDR2 YYNGEE come from the germline V gene.

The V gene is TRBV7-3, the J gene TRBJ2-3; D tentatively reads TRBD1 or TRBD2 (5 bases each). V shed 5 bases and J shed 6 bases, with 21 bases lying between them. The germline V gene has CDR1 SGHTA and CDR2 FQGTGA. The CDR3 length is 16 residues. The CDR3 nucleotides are TGTGCCAGCAGCGTAGAGTCCGGGGCCCGGTTGGATACGCAGTATTTT. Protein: CASSVESGARLDTQYF.

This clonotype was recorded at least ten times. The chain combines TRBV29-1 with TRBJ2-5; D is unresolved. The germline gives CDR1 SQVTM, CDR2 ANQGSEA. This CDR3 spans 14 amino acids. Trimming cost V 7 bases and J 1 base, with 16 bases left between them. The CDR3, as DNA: TGCAGCGCCCACGGCAGCCCCATCCAAGAGACCCAGTACTTC. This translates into CSAHGSPIQETQYF.

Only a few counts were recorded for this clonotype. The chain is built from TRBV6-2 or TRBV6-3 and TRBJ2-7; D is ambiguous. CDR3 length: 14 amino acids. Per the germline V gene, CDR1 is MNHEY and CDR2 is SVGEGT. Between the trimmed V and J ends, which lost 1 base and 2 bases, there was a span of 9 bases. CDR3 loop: CASSYLGQPYEQYF. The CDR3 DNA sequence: TGTGCCAGCAGTTACTTAGGCCAGCCCTACGAGCAGTACTTC.

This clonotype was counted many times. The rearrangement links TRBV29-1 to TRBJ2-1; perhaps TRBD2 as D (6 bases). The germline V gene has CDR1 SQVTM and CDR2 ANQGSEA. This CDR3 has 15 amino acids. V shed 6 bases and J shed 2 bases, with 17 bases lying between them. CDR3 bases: TGCAGCGTGGCACTCGGCGGGATGACCTACAATGAGCAGTTCTTC. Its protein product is CSVALGGMTYNEQFF.

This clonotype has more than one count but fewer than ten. CDR3 in DNA: TGTGCCAGCAGCTCTAGCGCCACCGCCTCCTACGAGCAGTACTTC. Translation gives CASSSSATASYEQYF. The gene calls are TRBV5-4 and TRBJ2-7, with TRBD2 as a possible D gene (6 bases). CDR1 SGHNT and CDR2 YYREEE come from the germline V gene (reference sequence). The CDR3 length is 15 residues. Trimming took off 3 bases at V and 0 bases at J, with 13 bases between the two ends.

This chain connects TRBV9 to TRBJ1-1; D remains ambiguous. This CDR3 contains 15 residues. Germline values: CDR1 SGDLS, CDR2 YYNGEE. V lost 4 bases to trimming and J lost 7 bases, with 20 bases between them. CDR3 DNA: TGTGCCAGCAGCCCCGCGGACGGCGGAGGTAGTGAAGCTTTCTTT. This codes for CASSPADGGGSEAFF.

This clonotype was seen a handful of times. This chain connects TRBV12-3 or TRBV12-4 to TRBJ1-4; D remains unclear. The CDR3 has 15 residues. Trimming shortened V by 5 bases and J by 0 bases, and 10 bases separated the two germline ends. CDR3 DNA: TGTGCCAGCAGTGAGGACCCAGCAACTAATGAAAAACTGTTTTTT. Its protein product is CASSEDPATNEKLFF.

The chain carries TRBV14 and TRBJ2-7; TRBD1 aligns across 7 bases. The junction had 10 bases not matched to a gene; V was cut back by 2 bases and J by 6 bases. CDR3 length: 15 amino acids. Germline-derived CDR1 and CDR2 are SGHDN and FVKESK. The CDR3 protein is CASSQHTDRPREQYF. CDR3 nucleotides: TGTGCCAGCAGCCAACATACGGACAGGCCACGCGAGCAGTACTTC.

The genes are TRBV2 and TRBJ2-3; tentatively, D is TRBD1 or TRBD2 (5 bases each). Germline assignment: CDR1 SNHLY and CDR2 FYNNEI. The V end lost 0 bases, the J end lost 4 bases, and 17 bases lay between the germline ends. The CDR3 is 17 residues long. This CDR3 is CASSEARAGLIADTQYF. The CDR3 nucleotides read TGTGCCAGCAGTGAAGCGCGGGCAGGGTTGATAGCAGATACGCAGTATTTT.

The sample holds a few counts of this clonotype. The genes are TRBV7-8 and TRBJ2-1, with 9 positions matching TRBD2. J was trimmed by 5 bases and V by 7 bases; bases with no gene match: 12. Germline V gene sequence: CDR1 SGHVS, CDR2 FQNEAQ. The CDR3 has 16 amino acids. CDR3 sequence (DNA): TGTGCCAGCACCAGGCGTGCTAGCGGGATAAACAATGAGCAGTTCTTC. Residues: CASTRRASGINNEQFF.

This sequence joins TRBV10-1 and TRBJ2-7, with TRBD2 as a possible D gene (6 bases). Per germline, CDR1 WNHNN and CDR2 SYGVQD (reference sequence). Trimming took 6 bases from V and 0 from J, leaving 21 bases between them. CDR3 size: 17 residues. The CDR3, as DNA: TGCGCCAGCAGAGCCACGTTTCGGGGGTGTAGCTCCTACGAGCAGTACTTC. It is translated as CASRATFRGCSSYEQYF.

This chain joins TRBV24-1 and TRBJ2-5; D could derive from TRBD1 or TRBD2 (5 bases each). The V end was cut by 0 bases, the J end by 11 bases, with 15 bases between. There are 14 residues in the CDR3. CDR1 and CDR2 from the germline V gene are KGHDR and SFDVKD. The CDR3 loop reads CATSDLGGSGLQYF. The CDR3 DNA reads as TGTGCCACCAGTGATTTGGGGGGTTCGGGATTACAGTACTTC.

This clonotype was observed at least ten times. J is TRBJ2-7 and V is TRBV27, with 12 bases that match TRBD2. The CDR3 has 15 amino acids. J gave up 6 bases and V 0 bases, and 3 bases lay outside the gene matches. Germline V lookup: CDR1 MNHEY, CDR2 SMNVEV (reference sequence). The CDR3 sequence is CASSLSLAGGTEQYF. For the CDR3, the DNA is TGTGCCAGCAGTTTATCTCTAGCGGGAGGGACCGAGCAGTACTTC.

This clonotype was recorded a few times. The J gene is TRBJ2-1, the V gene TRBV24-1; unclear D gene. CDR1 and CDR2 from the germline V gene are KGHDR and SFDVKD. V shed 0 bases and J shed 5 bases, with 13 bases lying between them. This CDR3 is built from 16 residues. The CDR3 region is CATSDLRGGKNNEQFF. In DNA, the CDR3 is TGTGCCACCAGTGATTTGCGTGGTGGGAAGAACAATGAGCAGTTCTTC.